Below, 15 T cell receptor beta chains from the same sample are listed, as sequenced in a study of CD8+ T cells in alopecia areata. Following RNA extraction, reverse transcription yielded cDNA that acted as the sequencing template. Clones were read by immunoSEQ multiplex PCR, and TCRdb kept only the in-frame ones, dropping some. The table has roughly 200,000 clones, about 60% seen once. Treatment reported: oral pan-JAK inhibitor, 5-10 mg twice daily. Sequencing used CD4+ T cells sorted from blood, obtained at week 4, from a patient treated with tofacitinib. These receptors all come from a human donor with alopecia areata.

The rearrangement links TRBV5-1 to TRBJ2-7; D unclear. CDR1 and CDR2 (germline): SGHRS, YFSETQ. The CDR3 loop spans 17 amino acids. Deletions cut 1 base from V and 3 bases from J, with 20 bases between. The CDR3 nucleotides read TGCGCCAGCAGCTTGTCGGGCCCACGTCCCGGCGGCTACGAGCAGTACTTC. Protein sequence: CASSLSGPRPGGYEQYF. Full variable domain (remainder filled in from reference TRBV5-1 and TRBJ2-7): KAGVTQTPRYLIKTRGQQVTLSCSPISGHRSVSWYQQTPGQGLQFLFEYFSETQRNKGNFPGRFSGRQFSNSRSEMNVSTLELGDSALYLCASSLSGPRPGGYEQYFGPGTRLTVT.

The J gene is TRBJ2-5, the V gene TRBV10-3; tentatively, D is TRBD1 or TRBD2 (7 bases each). Per germline, CDR1 ENHRY and CDR2 SYGVKD. There are 13 residues in the CDR3. The V and J ends lost 10 bases and 3 bases respectively, with 15 bases between them. DNA of the CDR3: TGTGCCACTGCAGGGGGGGACGAAGAGACCCAGTACTTC. As protein: CATAGGDEETQYF.

This clone was detected only a few times. DNA of the CDR3: TGTGCCAGCAGCTGGAACAGGGGAAGTGAGCAGTTCTTC. The encoded protein is CASSWNRGSEQFF. This rearrangement joins TRBV5-6 to TRBJ2-1; 7 positions agree with TRBD1. Unmatched junction bases numbered 6, after V lost 3 bases and J lost 9 bases. Germline-derived CDR1 and CDR2 are SGHDT and YYEEEE. This CDR3 is 13 amino acids long. The entire variable domain, with the rest obtained from reference TRBV5-6 and TRBJ2-1, is as follows: DAGVTQSPTHLIKTRGQQVTLRCSPKSGHDTVSWYQQALGQGPQFIFQYYEEEERQRGNFPDRFSGHQFPNYSSELNVNALLLGDSALYLCASSWNRGSEQFFGPGTRLTVL.

This clone was observed a few times. The chain couples TRBV4-1 to TRBJ2-4, with D perhaps given as TRBD1 or TRBD2 (5 bases each). V shed 0 bases and J shed 2 bases, with 17 bases lying between them. The germline V gene has CDR1 MGHRA and CDR2 YSYEKL. This CDR3 has 18 amino acids. DNA for the CDR3: TGCGCCAGCAGCCAAGAAGGACGAGGGACGGGACCCAAAAACATTCAGTACTTC. This translates into CASSQEGRGTGPKNIQYF.

This clone showed up just a few times. Distinct nucleotide sequences in the sample also encode this CDR3. The chain employs TRBV2 and TRBJ1-1; D unclear. V was pared by 4 bases and J by 0 bases, with 3 bases between. Germline values: CDR1 SNHLY, CDR2 FYNNEI. This CDR3 is built from 12 residues. This chain's CDR3 is CASSVLNTEAFF. The CDR3 coding sequence is TGTGCCAGCAGTGTCCTGAACACTGAAGCTTTCTTT.

This clone showed up just a few times. The genes are TRBV10-3 and TRBJ1-2, with 7 bases that match TRBD1. In germline, CDR1 is ENHRY, CDR2 SYGVKD. This CDR3 is built from 14 residues. The V segment lost 4 bases and the J segment 7 bases; nucleotides outside the gene matches: 9. The DNA of the CDR3 is TGTGCCATCAGTGCGGGACAGTCCCATGGTGGCTACACCTTC. This encodes CAISAGQSHGGYTF.

J is TRBJ2-3 and V is TRBV7-6, with 11 bases lining up with TRBD2. Germline CDR1 is SGHVS and CDR2 is FNYEAQ. After removal of 2 bases from V and 1 base from J, the junction contained 5 bases not matched to a gene. The CDR3 totals 17 residues. The DNA of the CDR3 is TGTGCCAGCAGCTTAAGTCCGGGACTAGCGGGCACAGATACGCAGTATTTT. Protein product: CASSLSPGLAGTDTQYF. The full variable domain, its missing parts supplied by reference TRBV7-6 and TRBJ2-3, is GAGVSQSPRYKVTKRGQDVALRCDPISGHVSLYWYRQALGQGPEFLTYFNYEAQQDKSGLPNDRFSAERPEGSISTLTIQRTEQRDSAMYRCASSLSPGLAGTDTQYFGPGTRLTVL.

The V gene is TRBV5-1, the J gene TRBJ1-4; 7 nucleotides line up with TRBD1. The germline V gene encodes CDR1 SGHRS and CDR2 YFSETQ. Losses at the gene ends were 1 base for V and 8 bases for J; bases not matched to a gene: 5. The CDR3 runs to 14 residues. CDR3 sequence: CASSLRQGHEKLFF. The CDR3 nucleotides are TGCGCCAGCAGCTTGCGACAGGGCCACGAAAAACTGTTTTTT.

The J gene is TRBJ1-2, the V gene TRBV5-1, with D perhaps matching TRBD1 (6 bases). Deletions cut 0 bases from V and 8 bases from J, with 17 bases between. CDR1 and CDR2 from the germline V gene are SGHRS and YFSETQ. The CDR3 spans 15 residues. The CDR3 coding sequence is TGCGCCAGCAGCTTGGCTTGGACAGTCGGGGGCGGCTACACCTTC. Translated: CASSLAWTVGGGYTF.

As concerns this clone: This specimen includes other DNA sequences encoding the same CDR3. The chain couples TRBV29-1 to TRBJ2-3, with 7 bases aligning to TRBD2. The CDR3 is 14 residues long. Trimming took 5 bases from V and 0 from J; bases not matched to a gene: 5. Germline values: CDR1 SQVTM, CDR2 ANQGSEA. CDR3 nucleotide sequence: TGCAGCGTTACGGGACTATCTAGCACAGATACGCAGTATTTT. It is translated as CSVTGLSSTDTQYF.

Only a few counts were recorded for this clone. The chain uses TRBV7-2 and TRBJ2-1; tentatively, D is TRBD2 (7 bases). Trimming took 6 bases from V and 5 from J, leaving 20 bases between them. The germline gives CDR1 SGHTA, CDR2 FQGNSA. This CDR3 region has 16 residues. The CDR3 loop is CASRDRRGGSHNEQFF. The DNA of the CDR3 is TGTGCCAGCAGAGACCGAAGGGGGGGCAGCCACAATGAGCAGTTCTTC.

This chain connects TRBV5-4 to TRBJ2-5, with D perhaps matching TRBD1 (5 bases). Germline assignment: CDR1 SGHNT and CDR2 YYREEE (reference sequence). The CDR3 runs to 15 residues. Trimming shortened V by 4 bases and J by 3 bases, and 16 bases separated the two germline ends. CDR3 coding DNA: TGTGCCAGCAGCCAGCAGGGAAGGGGCGAAGAGACCCAGTACTTC. It is translated as CASSQQGRGEETQYF.

The rearrangement links TRBV5-1 to TRBJ1-1; D gene unclear. The CDR3 loop spans 14 amino acids. V dropped 1 base and J dropped 0 bases, with 7 bases sitting between them. Germline-derived CDR1 and CDR2 are SGHRS and YFSETQ. CDR3 sequence: CASSLSGMNTEAFF. The DNA of the CDR3 is TGCGCCAGCAGCTTGAGCGGGATGAACACTGAAGCTTTCTTT.

The V and J genes are TRBV15 and TRBJ2-7, with a possible D match to TRBD2 (5 bases). The CDR3 extends over 17 amino acids. V lost 0 bases, J lost 3 bases, and 18 bases lay in between. The germline V gene has CDR1 LNHNV and CDR2 YYDKDF (reference sequence). Here the CDR3 DNA reads TGTGCCACCAGCAGAGATTCTTTTCAAGGCGGACTCTACGAGCAGTACTTC. This sequence encodes CATSRDSFQGGLYEQYF.

This clone was picked up a small number of times. The J gene is TRBJ2-1, the V gene TRBV2; TRBD2 is a possible D gene (6 bases). The V gene's germline CDR1 is SNHLY and CDR2 FYNNEI. Deletions cut 3 bases from V and 4 bases from J, with 13 bases between. The CDR3 covers 15 residues. The CDR3 spells CASSERRGEYNEQFF. CDR3 nucleotide sequence: TGTGCCAGCAGTGAGAGGCGGGGAGAGTACAATGAGCAGTTCTTC.